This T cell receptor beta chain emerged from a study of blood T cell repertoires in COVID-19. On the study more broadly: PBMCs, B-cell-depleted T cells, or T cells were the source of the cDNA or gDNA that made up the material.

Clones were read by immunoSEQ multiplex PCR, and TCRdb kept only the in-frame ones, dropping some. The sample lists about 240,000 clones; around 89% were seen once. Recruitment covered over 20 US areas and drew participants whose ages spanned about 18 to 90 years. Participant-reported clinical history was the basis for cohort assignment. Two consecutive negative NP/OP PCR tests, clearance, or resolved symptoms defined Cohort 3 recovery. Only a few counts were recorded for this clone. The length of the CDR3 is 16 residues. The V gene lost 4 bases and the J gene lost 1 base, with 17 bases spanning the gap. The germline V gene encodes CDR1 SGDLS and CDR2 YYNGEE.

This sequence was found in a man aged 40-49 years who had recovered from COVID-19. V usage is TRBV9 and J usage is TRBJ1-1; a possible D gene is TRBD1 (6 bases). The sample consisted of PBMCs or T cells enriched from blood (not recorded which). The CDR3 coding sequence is TGTGCCAGCAGCTTTCATGACGGCAGGGGGAACACTGAAGCTTTCTTT. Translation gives CASSFHDGRGNTEAFF.